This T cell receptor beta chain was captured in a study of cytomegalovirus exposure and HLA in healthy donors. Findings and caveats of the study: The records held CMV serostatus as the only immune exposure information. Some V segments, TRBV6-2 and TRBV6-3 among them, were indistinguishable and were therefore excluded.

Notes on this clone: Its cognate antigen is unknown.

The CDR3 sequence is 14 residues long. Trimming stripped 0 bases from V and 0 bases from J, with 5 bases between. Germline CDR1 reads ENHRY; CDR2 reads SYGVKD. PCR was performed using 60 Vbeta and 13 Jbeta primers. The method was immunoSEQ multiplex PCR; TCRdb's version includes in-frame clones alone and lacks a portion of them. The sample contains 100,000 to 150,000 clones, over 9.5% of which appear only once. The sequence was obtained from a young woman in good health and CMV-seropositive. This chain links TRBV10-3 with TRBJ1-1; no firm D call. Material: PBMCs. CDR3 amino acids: CAISESRLNTEAFF. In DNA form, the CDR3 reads TGTGCCATCAGTGAGTCACGGTTGAACACTGAAGCTTTCTTT.